Shown below are 14 T cell receptor beta chains from a single sample sequenced in a study of T cell responses to AZD1222 COVID-19 vaccine. Only in-frame clones appear in the TCRdb table, and some are missing; sequencing was by immunoSEQ multiplex PCR. The sample lists 150,000 or so clones; about 92% were seen once. The specimen comprised peripheral blood, sampled 28 days after the second AZD1222 dose. Source of these receptors: an adult who received the AZD1222 COVID-19 vaccine.

The rearrangement uses TRBV28 and TRBJ1-1, with a tentative D call TRBD1 (6 bases). CDR3 length: 13 residues. V was pared by 7 bases and J by 4 bases, with 13 bases between. Germline assignment: CDR1 MDHEN and CDR2 SYDVKM. CDR3 DNA sequence: TGTGCCAGCATCATTCAGGGGTTCACTGAAGCTTTCTTT. Residues: CASIIQGFTEAFF.

The genes are TRBV11-2 and TRBJ2-7, with D unclear. This CDR3 region has 14 residues. Germline-derived CDR1 and CDR2 are SGHAT and FQNNGV. V lost 3 bases, J lost 2 bases, and 11 bases lay in between. CDR3: CASSFRVPAYEQYF. The CDR3, as DNA: TGTGCCAGCAGCTTTAGGGTCCCCGCCTACGAGCAGTACTTC.

This chain connects TRBV19 to TRBJ2-7; 7 positions match TRBD1. Per the germline V gene, CDR1 is LNHDA and CDR2 is SQIVND (reference sequence). The length of the CDR3 is 13 residues. With 6 bases clipped from V and 6 bases from J, the junction kept 8 bases outside the gene matches. The CDR3 protein is CASSQTGAGEQYF. The CDR3 DNA reads TGTGCCAGTAGCCAAACAGGGGCGGGCGAGCAGTACTTC.

The chain has TRBV19 and TRBJ2-5, with D perhaps matching TRBD2 (6 bases). Germline lookup yields CDR1 LNHDA and CDR2 SQIVND (reference sequence). V was pared by 3 bases and J by 0 bases, with 17 bases between. There are 17 residues in the CDR3. The DNA for the CDR3 is TGTGCCAGTAGTATGGGAGGAAGGGGCCGGAACCAAGAGACCCAGTACTTC. Protein product: CASSMGGRGRNQETQYF.

This rearrangement joins TRBV7-9 to TRBJ1-3; D call uncertain. This CDR3 region has 15 residues. V lost 3 bases and J lost 5, with 14 bases in between. Germline V gene data show CDR1 as SEHNR and CDR2 as FQNEAQ (reference sequence). The CDR3 DNA reads as TGTGCCAGCAGCTTCTTTGACCCATGGAGAAACACCATATATTTT. Translated, it gives CASSFFDPWRNTIYF.

Only one count was recorded for this clone. The chain combines TRBV5-1 with TRBJ1-2; D is undetermined. The germline V gene encodes CDR1 SGHRS and CDR2 YFSETQ. Trimming cost V 8 bases and J 4 bases, with 9 bases left between them. This CDR3 has 11 amino acids. The CDR3 DNA is TGCGCCAGTACTGACGGCTATGGCTACACCTTC. As protein: CASTDGYGYTF. Full variable domain (missing parts from reference TRBV5-1 and TRBJ1-2): KAGVTQTPRYLIKTRGQQVTLSCSPISGHRSVSWYQQTPGQGLQFLFEYFSETQRNKGNFPGRFSGRQFSNSRSEMNVSTLELGDSALYLCASTDGYGYTFGSGTRLTVV.

The chain combines TRBV2 with TRBJ1-3; D remains ambiguous. The CDR3 runs 15 residues. CDR1 is SNHLY, CDR2 FYNNEI, per germline. V gave up 4 bases and J gave up 2 bases, with 12 bases separating them. The CDR3 DNA follows: TGTGCCAGCAGTGTGCGGCTCTTACCTGGAAACACCATATATTTT. This codes for CASSVRLLPGNTIYF. Full variable domain (remainder filled in from reference TRBV2 and TRBJ1-3): EPEVTQTPSHQVTQMGQEVILRCVPISNHLYFYWYRQILGQKVEFLVSFYNNEISEKSEIFDDQFSVERPDGSNFTLKIRSTKLEDSAMYFCASSVRLLPGNTIYFGEGSWLTVV.

V gene TRBV5-6 combines with J gene TRBJ1-2, with unresolved D. The CDR3 sequence is 14 residues long. V was clipped by 1 base and J by 0 bases, with 7 bases between them. Germline V CDR1 and CDR2: SGHDT, YYEEEE. The CDR3 DNA is TGTGCCAGCAGCTTGCCACCAGCTAACTATGGCTACACCTTC. This sequence encodes CASSLPPANYGYTF.

The chain joins TRBV4-2 to TRBJ2-2, with a weak D call TRBD1 (6 bases). From germline, CDR1 is LGHNA and CDR2 YNFKEQ. This CDR3 is built from 17 residues. V gave up 0 bases and J gave up 6 bases, with 17 bases separating them. As DNA, the CDR3 is TGTGCCAGCAGCCAAGATAGGGGGACGTTAGATTCCGGGGAGCTGTTTTTT. Protein: CASSQDRGTLDSGELFF.

This sequence joins TRBV19 and TRBJ2-3; the match to TRBD1 covers 10 bases. With 7 bases clipped from V and 3 bases from J, the junction kept 7 bases outside the gene matches. This CDR3 comprises 15 residues. Germline CDR1 reads LNHDA; CDR2 reads SQIVND (reference sequence). The CDR3 here is CASTIRTGGTDTQYF. The CDR3 nucleotides are TGTGCCAGTACCATCCGGACAGGGGGGACAGATACGCAGTATTTT.

The chain has TRBV29-1 and TRBJ2-7; D call uncertain. Germline CDR1 is SQVTM and CDR2 is ANQGSEA. This CDR3 region has 12 residues. Between the trimmed V and J ends, which lost 5 bases and 6 bases, there was a span of 14 bases. The CDR3 spells CSVSPGPSEQYF. The CDR3 DNA reads as TGCAGCGTTTCCCCGGGTCCGAGCGAGCAGTACTTC.

The chain has TRBV30 and TRBJ1-3; no clear D. Germline V CDR1 and CDR2: GTSNPN, SVGIG (reference sequence). Trimming took off 5 bases at V and 0 bases at J, with 11 bases between the two ends. CDR3 size: 14 residues. CDR3 bases: TGTGCCTGGGCCGGGGTCCACTCTGGAAACACCATATATTTT. It yields the protein CAWAGVHSGNTIYF.

The chain joins TRBV6-1 to TRBJ1-4; D is unresolved. The V gene lost 3 bases and the J gene lost 4 bases, with 18 bases spanning the gap. Germline lookup yields CDR1 MNHNS and CDR2 SASEGT. This CDR3 spans 17 amino acids. The CDR3 DNA reads as TGTGCCAGCAGTGACGGGCGAGCAGGCATAATTAATGAAAAACTGTTTTTT. The encoded protein is CASSDGRAGIINEKLFF.

The chain joins TRBV19 to TRBJ2-7; possible D gene TRBD1, 6 bases. This CDR3 is 15 amino acids long. CDR1 and CDR2 (germline): LNHDA, SQIVND (reference sequence). V lost 4 bases to trimming and J lost 3 bases, with 16 bases between them. The CDR3 protein is CASSTLLTGRYEQYF. The CDR3 DNA is TGTGCCAGTAGTACCCTACTGACAGGCCGCTACGAGCAGTACTTC. The entire variable domain, with the rest obtained from reference TRBV19 and TRBJ2-7, is as follows: DGGITQSPKYLFRKEGQNVTLSCEQNLNHDAMYWYRQDPGQGLRLIYYSQIVNDFQKGDIAEGYSVSREKKESFPLTVTSAQKNPTAFYLCASSTLLTGRYEQYFGPGTRLTVT.